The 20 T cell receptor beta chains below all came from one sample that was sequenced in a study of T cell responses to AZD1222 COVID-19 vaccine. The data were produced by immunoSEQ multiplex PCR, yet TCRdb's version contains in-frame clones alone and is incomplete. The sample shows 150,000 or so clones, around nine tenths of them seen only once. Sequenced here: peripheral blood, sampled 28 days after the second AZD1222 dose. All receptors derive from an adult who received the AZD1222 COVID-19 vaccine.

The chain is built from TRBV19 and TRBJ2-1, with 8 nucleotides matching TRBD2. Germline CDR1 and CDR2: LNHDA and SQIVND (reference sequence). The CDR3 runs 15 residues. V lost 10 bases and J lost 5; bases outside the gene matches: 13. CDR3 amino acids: CAKSGGAPTHNEQFF. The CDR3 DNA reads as TGTGCCAAAAGCGGGGGTGCACCCACCCACAATGAGCAGTTCTTC.

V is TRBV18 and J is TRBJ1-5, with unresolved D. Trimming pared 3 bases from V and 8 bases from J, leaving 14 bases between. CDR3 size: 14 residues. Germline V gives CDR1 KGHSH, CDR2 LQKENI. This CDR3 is CASSPRNTLEPQHF. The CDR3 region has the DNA TGTGCCAGCTCACCCCGGAACACTTTAGAGCCCCAGCATTTT.

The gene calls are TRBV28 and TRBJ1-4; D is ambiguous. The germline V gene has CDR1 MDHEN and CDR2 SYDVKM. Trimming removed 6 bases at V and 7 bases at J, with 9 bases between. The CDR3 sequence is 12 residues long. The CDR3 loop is CASSQNGEKLFF. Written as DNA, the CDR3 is TGTGCCAGCAGCCAAAATGGTGAAAAACTGTTTTTT.

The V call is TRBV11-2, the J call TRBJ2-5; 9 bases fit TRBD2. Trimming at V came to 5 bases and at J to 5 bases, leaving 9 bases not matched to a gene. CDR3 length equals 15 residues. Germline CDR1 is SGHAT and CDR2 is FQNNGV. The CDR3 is CASSTNVAGVETQYF. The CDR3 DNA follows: TGTGCCAGCAGCACCAACGTAGCGGGGGTGGAGACCCAGTACTTC.

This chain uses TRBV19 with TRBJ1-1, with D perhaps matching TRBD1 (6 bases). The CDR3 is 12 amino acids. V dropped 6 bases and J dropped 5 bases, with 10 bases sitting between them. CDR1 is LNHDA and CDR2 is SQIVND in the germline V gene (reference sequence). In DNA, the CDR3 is TGTGCCAGTAGACCCAGGGGTACTGAAGCTTTCTTT. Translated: CASRPRGTEAFF.

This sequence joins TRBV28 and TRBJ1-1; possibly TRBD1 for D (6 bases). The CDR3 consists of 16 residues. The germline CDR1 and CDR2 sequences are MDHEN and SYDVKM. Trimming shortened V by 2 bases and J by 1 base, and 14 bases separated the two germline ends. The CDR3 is CASSLITGGKNTEAFF. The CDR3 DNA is TGTGCCAGCAGTTTAATAACGGGGGGCAAGAACACTGAAGCTTTCTTT.

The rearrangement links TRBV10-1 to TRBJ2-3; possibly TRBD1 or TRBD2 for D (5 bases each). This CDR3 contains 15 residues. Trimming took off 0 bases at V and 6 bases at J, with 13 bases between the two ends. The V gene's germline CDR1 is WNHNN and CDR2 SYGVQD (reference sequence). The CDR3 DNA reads TGCGCCAGCAGTGAGTCCGGGACCCTTGGGGATACGCAGTATTTT. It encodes CASSESGTLGDTQYF.

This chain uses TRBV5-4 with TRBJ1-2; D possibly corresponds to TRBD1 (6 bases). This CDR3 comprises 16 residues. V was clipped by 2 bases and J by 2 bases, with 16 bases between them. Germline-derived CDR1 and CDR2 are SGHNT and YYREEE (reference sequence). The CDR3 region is CASSFERTGLNYGYTF. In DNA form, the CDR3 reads TGTGCCAGCAGCTTCGAGAGAACAGGGTTAAACTATGGCTACACCTTC.

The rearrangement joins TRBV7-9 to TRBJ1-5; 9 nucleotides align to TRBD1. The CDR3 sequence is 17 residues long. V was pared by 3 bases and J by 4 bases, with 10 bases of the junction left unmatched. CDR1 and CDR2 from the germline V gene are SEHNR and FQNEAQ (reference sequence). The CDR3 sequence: CASSFWGQGRANQPQHF. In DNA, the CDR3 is TGTGCCAGCAGCTTTTGGGGACAGGGCAGAGCGAATCAGCCCCAGCATTTT. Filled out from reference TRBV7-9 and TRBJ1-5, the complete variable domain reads DTGVSQNPRHKITKRGQNVTFRCDPISEHNRLYWYRQTLGQGPEFLTYFQNEAQLEKSRLLSDRFSAERPKGSFSTLEIQRTEQGDSAMYLCASSFWGQGRANQPQHFGDGTRLSIL.

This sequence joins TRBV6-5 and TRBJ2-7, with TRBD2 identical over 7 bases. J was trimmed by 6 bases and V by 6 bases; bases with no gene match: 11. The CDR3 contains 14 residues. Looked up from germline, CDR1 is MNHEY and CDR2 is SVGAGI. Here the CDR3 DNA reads TGTGCCAGCAGAGCAGGTGTCAGGGAGGGCGAGCAGTACTTC. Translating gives CASRAGVREGEQYF.

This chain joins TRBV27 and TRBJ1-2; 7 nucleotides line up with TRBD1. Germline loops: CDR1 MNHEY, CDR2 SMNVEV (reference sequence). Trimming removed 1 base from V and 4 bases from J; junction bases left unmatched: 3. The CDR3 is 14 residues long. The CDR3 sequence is CASSLYRGLYGYTF. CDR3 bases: TGTGCCAGCAGTTTATACAGGGGACTCTATGGCTACACCTTC.

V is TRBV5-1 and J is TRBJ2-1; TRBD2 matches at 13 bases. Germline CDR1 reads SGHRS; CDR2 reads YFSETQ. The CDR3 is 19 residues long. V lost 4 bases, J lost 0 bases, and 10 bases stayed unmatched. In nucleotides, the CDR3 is TGCGCCAGCAGCGGGAGGACTAGCGGGGGTGCGGGCTCCTACAATGAGCAGTTCTTC. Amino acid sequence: CASSGRTSGGAGSYNEQFF.

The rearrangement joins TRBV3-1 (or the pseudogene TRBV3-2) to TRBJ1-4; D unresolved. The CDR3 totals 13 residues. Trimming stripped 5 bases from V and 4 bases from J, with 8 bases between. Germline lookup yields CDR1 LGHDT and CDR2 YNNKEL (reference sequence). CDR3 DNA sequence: TGTGCCAGCAGCGGACCCAGTAATGAAAAACTGTTTTTT. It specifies CASSGPSNEKLFF.

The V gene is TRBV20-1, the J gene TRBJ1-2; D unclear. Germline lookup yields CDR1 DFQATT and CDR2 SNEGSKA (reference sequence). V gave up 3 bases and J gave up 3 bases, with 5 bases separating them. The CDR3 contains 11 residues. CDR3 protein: CSARRDYGYTF. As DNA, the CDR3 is TGCAGTGCTAGGAGGGACTATGGCTACACCTTC.

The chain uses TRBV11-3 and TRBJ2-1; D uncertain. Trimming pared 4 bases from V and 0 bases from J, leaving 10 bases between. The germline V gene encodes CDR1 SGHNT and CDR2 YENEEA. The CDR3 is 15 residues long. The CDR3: CASSWSAGSYNEQFF. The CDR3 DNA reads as TGTGCCAGCAGCTGGTCGGCAGGCTCCTACAATGAGCAGTTCTTC. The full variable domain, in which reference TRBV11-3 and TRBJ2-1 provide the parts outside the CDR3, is EAGVVQSPRYKIIEKKQPVAFWCNPISGHNTLYWYLQNLGQGPELLIRYENEEAVDDSQLPKDRFSAERLKGVDSTLKIQPAELGDSAVYLCASSWSAGSYNEQFFGPGTRLTVL.

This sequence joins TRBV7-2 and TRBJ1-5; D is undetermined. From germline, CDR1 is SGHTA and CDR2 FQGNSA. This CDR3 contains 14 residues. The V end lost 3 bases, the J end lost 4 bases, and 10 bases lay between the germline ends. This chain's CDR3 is CASSFSGLNQPQHF. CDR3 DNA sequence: TGTGCCAGCAGCTTCAGCGGCCTTAATCAGCCCCAGCATTTT.

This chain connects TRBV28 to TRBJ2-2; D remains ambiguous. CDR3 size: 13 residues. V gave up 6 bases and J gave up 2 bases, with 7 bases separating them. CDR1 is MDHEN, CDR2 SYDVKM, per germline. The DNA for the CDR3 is TGTGCCAGCAGCCCCGTTAACACCGGGGAGCTGTTTTTT. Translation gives CASSPVNTGELFF.

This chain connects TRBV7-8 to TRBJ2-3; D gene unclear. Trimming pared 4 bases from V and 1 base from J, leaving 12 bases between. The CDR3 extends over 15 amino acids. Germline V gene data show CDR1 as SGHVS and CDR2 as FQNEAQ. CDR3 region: CASSWPPGGTDTQYF. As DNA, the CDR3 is TGTGCCAGCAGCTGGCCCCCAGGCGGCACAGATACGCAGTATTTT.

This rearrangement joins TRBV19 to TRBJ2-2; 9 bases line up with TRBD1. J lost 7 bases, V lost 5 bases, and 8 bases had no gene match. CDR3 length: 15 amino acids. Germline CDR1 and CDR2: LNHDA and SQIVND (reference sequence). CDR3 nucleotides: TGTGCCAGTAGTTCACAGGGGGCCATCGACGGGGAGCTGTTTTTT. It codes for CASSSQGAIDGELFF.

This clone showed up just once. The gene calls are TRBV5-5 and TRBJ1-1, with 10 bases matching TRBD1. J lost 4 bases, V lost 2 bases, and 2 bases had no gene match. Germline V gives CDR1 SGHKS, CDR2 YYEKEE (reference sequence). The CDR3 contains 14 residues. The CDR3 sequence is CASSLWTGGTEAFF. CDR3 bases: TGTGCCAGCAGCTTATGGACAGGGGGCACTGAAGCTTTCTTT.